This entry lists 6 T cell receptor beta chains sequenced from one sample in a study of beta chain features in type 1 diabetes. The investigators reverse transcribed all of the isolated RNA, so they sequenced expressed TCRB transcripts. Sequenced by immunoSEQ multiplex PCR; TCRdb stores in-frame clones only, minus some. The sample lists 240,000 or so clones; approximately 15% were seen once. Which antigens these TCRs recognize remains unknown. Findings of the study overall: Patients with Type 1 diabetes showed moderately but significantly shorter TCRB CDR3s in all four CD4+ subsets.

Sequenced: naive CD4+ T cells from blood. Receptors originate from a man aged 25-40 years with type 1 diabetes.

This clone was counted only a few times. V usage is TRBV9 and J usage is TRBJ2-3; D not resolved. Trimming stripped 0 bases from V and 6 bases from J, with 2 bases between. This CDR3 is built from 11 residues. Per the germline V gene, CDR1 is SGDLS and CDR2 is YYNGEE. The CDR3 coding sequence is TGTGCCAGCAGCGTAGCGGATACGCAGTATTTT. Residues: CASSVADTQYF.

This clone was recorded a few times. The chain employs TRBV4-1 and TRBJ2-2; no reliable D call. The V and J ends lost 0 bases and 1 base respectively, with 12 bases between them. This CDR3 is 17 amino acids long. Per germline, CDR1 MGHRA and CDR2 YSYEKL. The CDR3 DNA sequence: TGCGCCAGCAGCCAAGACTTCGCTAGACTGAACACCGGGGAGCTGTTTTTT. Amino acid sequence: CASSQDFARLNTGELFF.

This clone was seen a few times. The V gene is TRBV30, the J gene TRBJ2-5, with D perhaps matching TRBD2 (5 bases). CDR3 length: 13 amino acids. Trimming removed 3 bases from V and 5 bases from J, with 13 bases in between. Germline assignment: CDR1 GTSNPN and CDR2 SVGIG (reference sequence). The CDR3 DNA sequence: TGTGCCTGGAGCTCCACGTCGGGGGAGACCCAGTACTTC. Protein product: CAWSSTSGETQYF.

The V call is TRBV30, the J call TRBJ2-3, with 7 bases fitting TRBD2. Germline-derived CDR1 and CDR2 are GTSNPN and SVGIG (reference sequence). The junction had 4 bases not matched to a gene; V was cut back by 1 base and J by 0 bases. The CDR3 length is 15 residues. CDR3 amino acids: CAWSELGGSTDTQYF. In DNA form, the CDR3 reads TGTGCCTGGAGTGAGTTGGGGGGGAGCACAGATACGCAGTATTTT.

Only a few counts were recorded for this clone. V is TRBV2 and J is TRBJ2-2, with no clear D. The CDR3 contains 13 residues. Trimming took off 8 bases at V and 3 bases at J, with 10 bases between the two ends. Germline values: CDR1 SNHLY, CDR2 FYNNEI. The CDR3 DNA reads TGTGCCAGCGGTCGAAGCCACACCGGGGAGCTGTTTTTT. As protein: CASGRSHTGELFF.

This clone was seen a handful of times. Other nucleotide sequences from this sample produce the same CDR3. V and J are TRBV30 and TRBJ2-5; TRBD2 might be the D (6 bases). CDR3 length: 12 amino acids. CDR1 GTSNPN and CDR2 SVGIG come from the germline V gene (reference sequence). Trimming took off 1 base at V and 4 bases at J, with 7 bases between the two ends. CDR3 nucleotide sequence: TGTGCCTGGAGTGGGGGAGGAGAGACCCAGTACTTC. This codes for CAWSGGGETQYF.